The clone carrying this T cell receptor (beta chain) was detected once. The CDR3 is made up of 14 amino acids. Germline values: CDR1 KGHSH, CDR2 LQKENI. J was trimmed by 4 bases and V by 1 base; bases with no gene match: 0. These data belong to a study of PD-L1 blockade in urothelial cancer. Assay: immunoSEQ multiplex PCR; the TCRdb copy retains only in-frame clones and omits some. The profile shows about 87,000 clones, roughly 84% of them singletons. Time point: pretreatment peripheral blood. The source material was PBMCs, sampled around atezolizumab (anti-PD-L1) treatment. The TCR comes from a man in his 60s with urothelial cancer. The chain links TRBV18 to TRBJ2-2; 7 nucleotides match TRBD2. CDR3 DNA: TGTGCCAGCTCACCACTAGCGGGCACCGGGGAGCTGTTTTTT. This codes for CASSPLAGTGELFF.